The present entry profiles one TCR beta chain with its context. These data are taken from a study of blood T cell repertoires in COVID-19. Measured with immunoSEQ multiplex PCR; TCRdb has only the in-frame clones, and not every one. The table records about 110,000 clones, roughly 83% of them present only once. Deletions cut 2 bases from V and 4 bases from J, with 8 bases between. This CDR3 is built from 13 residues. The rearrangement joins TRBV12-3 or TRBV12-4 to TRBJ1-2; D not resolved. The specimen sequenced was peripheral blood. The source is a woman aged 55-70 years with acute or convalescent COVID-19. This CDR3 is CASSLQARYGYTF. CDR3 bases: TGTGCCAGCAGTTTACAGGCCCGCTATGGCTACACCTTC.